Here is one T cell receptor beta chain with its context. Its cognate antigen is unknown. The data were taken from a study of cytomegalovirus exposure and HLA in healthy donors. About the study: The same platform was used for the 120 or so validation repertoires as for the approximately 730 first-cohort repertoires, as reported in a later analysis. General observations from the study: The classifier reportedly diagnosed cytomegalovirus status with high specificity and sensitivity. The study flagged some 170 TCR beta chains as cytomegalovirus-associated.

The V end lost 4 bases, the J end lost 2 bases, and 11 bases lay between the germline ends. Germline V gene data show CDR1 as SGHNT and CDR2 as YYREEE (reference sequence). The CDR3 totals 14 residues. The repertoire was sequenced with immunoSEQ multiplex PCR; TCRdb's copy has only in-frame clones and lacks some. The sample holds tens of thousands of clones, 90% to 97% seen once. Among the 90 to 150 subjects of the validation cohort, separate from the roughly 730-subject first cohort, were the donors. This receptor was obtained from a man aged 18 to 30 in good health and CMV-seropositive. V and J are TRBV5-4 and TRBJ2-3; weak D call: TRBD1 (6 bases). The source material was PBMCs. The CDR3, as DNA: TGTGCCAGCAGCACCGGACAGCCCACAGATACGCAGTATTTT. Its translation is CASSTGQPTDTQYF.